The rows below give T cell receptor beta chains drawn from one sample of a study of cytomegalovirus exposure and HLA in healthy donors. The method was immunoSEQ multiplex PCR; TCRdb's version includes in-frame clones alone and lacks a portion of them. Of over 100,000 clones in the sample, roughly four fifths are singletons; the top ten hold roughly 1.8%. The specimen was PBMCs. The receptors come from a female donor in good health and CMV-seropositive. Both conserved end residues are part of each CDR3. Each record gives: J gene, V gene, D gene, clone size, CDR3 protein, CDR3 DNA. A D gene is named only where the DNA matches it firmly. Size is omitted from some rows. Given values are once, few, many or a class for expanded clones.

J gene: TRBJ2-7; V gene: TRBV4-2; D gene: .; clone size: .; CDR3 protein: CASSQGPESTREQYF; CDR3 DNA: TGTGCCAGCAGCCAAGGGCCGGAGTCGACTCGCGAGCAGTACTTC
J gene: TRBJ2-7; V gene: TRBV10-3; D gene: .; clone size: .; CDR3 protein: CAIGEGDFPYEQYF; CDR3 DNA: TGTGCCATCGGGGAAGGGGATTTCCCCTACGAGCAGTACTTC
J gene: TRBJ2-7; V gene: TRBV2; D gene: .; clone size: .; CDR3 protein: CASSEVVTREQYF; CDR3 DNA: TGTGCCAGCAGTGAGGTGGTGACACGCGAGCAGTACTTC
J gene: TRBJ2-2; V gene: TRBV7-9; D gene: TRBD1; clone size: .; CDR3 protein: CASTLQGTGELFF; CDR3 DNA: TGTGCCAGCACCCTACAGGGGACCGGGGAGCTGTTTTTT
J gene: TRBJ2-7; V gene: TRBV7-3; D gene: TRBD2; clone size: .; CDR3 protein: CASSLMSGREVPYEQYF; CDR3 DNA: TGTGCCAGCAGCTTAATGTCGGGGCGGGAGGTACCCTACGAGCAGTACTTC
J gene: TRBJ2-3; V gene: TRBV28; D gene: TRBD2; clone size: .; CDR3 protein: CASNIRLAGNTDTQYF; CDR3 DNA: TGTGCCAGCAACATAAGGCTAGCGGGGAACACAGATACGCAGTATTTT
J gene: TRBJ1-4; V gene: TRBV6-5; D gene: TRBD1; clone size: .; CDR3 protein: CASKGQGRTNEKLFF; CDR3 DNA: TGTGCCAGCAAAGGACAGGGGCGCACTAATGAAAAACTGTTTTTT
J gene: TRBJ2-3; V gene: TRBV30; D gene: .; clone size: .; CDR3 protein: CAWSRVTDTQYF; CDR3 DNA: TGTGCCTGGAGTCGGGTCACAGATACGCAGTATTTT
J gene: TRBJ2-7; V gene: TRBV5-4; D gene: TRBD1; clone size: .; CDR3 protein: CASSSTGTGFGYEQYF; CDR3 DNA: TGTGCCAGCAGCTCCACCGGGACAGGGTTTGGTTACGAGCAGTACTTC
J gene: TRBJ1-3; V gene: TRBV14; D gene: .; clone size: .; CDR3 protein: CASSRGGGNTIYF; CDR3 DNA: TGTGCCAGCAGCCGAGGGGGAGGAAACACCATATATTTT
J gene: TRBJ1-2; V gene: TRBV28; D gene: TRBD1; clone size: .; CDR3 protein: CASSQGGASYGYTF; CDR3 DNA: TGTGCCAGCAGCCAAGGGGGCGCAAGCTATGGCTACACCTTC
J gene: TRBJ1-5; V gene: TRBV5-6; D gene: .; clone size: .; CDR3 protein: CASSFNRDQPQHF; CDR3 DNA: TGTGCCAGCAGCTTTAACAGGGACCAGCCCCAGCATTTT
J gene: TRBJ1-2; V gene: TRBV10-1; D gene: TRBD1; clone size: once; CDR3 protein: CASSDDAGQGAGGYTF; CDR3 DNA: TGCGCCAGCAGTGATGACGCGGGACAGGGGGCCGGTGGCTACACCTTC
J gene: TRBJ1-1; V gene: TRBV4-1; D gene: .; clone size: .; CDR3 protein: CASTTERGGEAFF; CDR3 DNA: TGCGCCAGCACCACCGAAAGGGGTGGTGAAGCTTTCTTT
J gene: TRBJ2-7; V gene: TRBV28; D gene: TRBD1; clone size: .; CDR3 protein: CASSPTRRGNEQYF; CDR3 DNA: TGTGCCAGCAGTCCAACGCGCAGGGGGAACGAGCAGTACTTC
J gene: TRBJ2-5; V gene: TRBV2; D gene: TRBD2; clone size: .; CDR3 protein: CASSLAGQRETQYF; CDR3 DNA: TGTGCCAGCAGCCTAGCGGGGCAGAGGGAGACCCAGTACTTC
J gene: TRBJ2-7; V gene: TRBV18; D gene: TRBD1; clone size: .; CDR3 protein: CASSPLTGANEQYF; CDR3 DNA: TGTGCCAGCTCACCCTTGACAGGGGCGAACGAGCAGTACTTC
J gene: TRBJ2-5; V gene: TRBV6-6; D gene: TRBD1; clone size: .; CDR3 protein: CASSQTGSPETQYF; CDR3 DNA: TGTGCCAGCAGCCAGACAGGGAGTCCAGAGACCCAGTACTTC
J gene: TRBJ1-1; V gene: TRBV4-1; D gene: .; clone size: .; CDR3 protein: CASNTYHRQEDTEAFF; CDR3 DNA: TGCGCCAGCAACACCTACCATCGACAGGAGGACACTGAAGCTTTCTTT
J gene: TRBJ2-1; V gene: TRBV4-1; D gene: .; clone size: .; CDR3 protein: CASSQAGHSYNEQFF; CDR3 DNA: TGCGCCAGCAGCCAAGCGGGACATTCCTACAATGAGCAGTTCTTC
J gene: TRBJ2-7; V gene: TRBV28; D gene: .; clone size: .; CDR3 protein: CASSLAGSSYEQYF; CDR3 DNA: TGTGCCAGCAGTTTAGCGGGGAGCTCCTACGAGCAGTACTTC
J gene: TRBJ2-2; V gene: TRBV2; D gene: TRBD2; clone size: few; CDR3 protein: CASSVPSGMEANTGELFF; CDR3 DNA: TGTGCCAGCAGTGTTCCTAGCGGGATGGAGGCGAACACCGGGGAGCTGTTTTTT
J gene: TRBJ2-2; V gene: TRBV27; D gene: .; clone size: .; CDR3 protein: CASRTAITGELFF; CDR3 DNA: TGTGCCAGCAGAACAGCAATCACCGGGGAGCTGTTTTTT
J gene: TRBJ2-7; V gene: TRBV14; D gene: .; clone size: .; CDR3 protein: CASSSRIRVYEQYF; CDR3 DNA: TGTGCCAGCAGCTCAAGAATCAGGGTCTACGAGCAGTACTTC
J gene: TRBJ2-7; V gene: TRBV9; D gene: .; clone size: .; CDR3 protein: CASSPTVAGNYEQYF; CDR3 DNA: TGTGCCAGCAGCCCAACTGTGGCAGGGAACTACGAGCAGTACTTC
J gene: TRBJ1-1; V gene: TRBV2; D gene: TRBD1; clone size: .; CDR3 protein: CASDRGFGGTFF; CDR3 DNA: TGTGCCAGCGACAGGGGGTTCGGAGGTACTTTCTTT
J gene: TRBJ2-5; V gene: TRBV6-1; D gene: .; clone size: .; CDR3 protein: CASSEAGIDRQETQYF; CDR3 DNA: TGTGCCAGCAGTGAGGCCGGTATAGACAGACAAGAGACCCAGTACTTC
J gene: TRBJ1-1; V gene: TRBV7-3; D gene: TRBD1; clone size: .; CDR3 protein: CASSLGPGTGPDTEAFF; CDR3 DNA: TGTGCCAGCAGCTTAGGTCCCGGGACAGGTCCGGACACTGAAGCTTTCTTT
J gene: TRBJ2-1; V gene: TRBV29-1; D gene: .; clone size: .; CDR3 protein: CSVEVGLVEDEQFF; CDR3 DNA: TGCAGCGTTGAAGTAGGCCTGGTTGAGGATGAGCAGTTCTTC
J gene: TRBJ2-6; V gene: TRBV7-3; D gene: TRBD1; clone size: few; CDR3 protein: CASSLRNRGISSGANVLTF; CDR3 DNA: TGTGCCAGCAGCCTAAGAAACAGGGGGATAAGCTCTGGGGCCAACGTCCTGACTTTC
J gene: TRBJ1-1; V gene: TRBV5-1; D gene: .; clone size: .; CDR3 protein: CASRGQHYNEAFF; CDR3 DNA: TGCGCCAGCAGGGGACAACATTACAATGAAGCTTTCTTT
J gene: TRBJ1-2; V gene: TRBV28; D gene: .; clone size: .; CDR3 protein: CASRADSAKGYTF; CDR3 DNA: TGTGCCAGCAGAGCGGACAGCGCAAAGGGCTACACCTTC
J gene: TRBJ1-2; V gene: TRBV2; D gene: .; clone size: once; CDR3 protein: CASRSGHINYGYTF; CDR3 DNA: TGTGCCAGCAGATCGGGACACATTAACTATGGCTACACCTTC
J gene: TRBJ2-3; V gene: TRBV29-1; D gene: .; clone size: .; CDR3 protein: CSVDEGVSTDTQYF; CDR3 DNA: TGCAGCGTTGATGAGGGGGTCAGCACAGATACGCAGTATTTT
J gene: TRBJ1-4; V gene: TRBV28; D gene: .; clone size: few; CDR3 protein: CASSLSATNEKLFF; CDR3 DNA: TGTGCCAGCAGTTTGAGCGCAACTAATGAAAAACTGTTTTTT
J gene: TRBJ1-6; V gene: TRBV9; D gene: .; clone size: .; CDR3 protein: CASSVEIQGAFDSPLHF; CDR3 DNA: TGTGCCAGCAGCGTGGAGATACAGGGCGCTTTTGATTCACCCCTCCACTTT
J gene: TRBJ1-6; V gene: TRBV28; D gene: TRBD1; clone size: .; CDR3 protein: CASTLRTGFNSPLHF; CDR3 DNA: TGTGCCAGCACCCTGAGGACAGGATTTAATTCACCCCTCCACTTT
J gene: TRBJ2-2; V gene: TRBV11-1; D gene: TRBD1; clone size: .; CDR3 protein: CASRQGASGELFF; CDR3 DNA: TGTGCCAGCCGCCAGGGGGCTTCCGGGGAGCTGTTTTTT
J gene: TRBJ1-1; V gene: TRBV10-3; D gene: TRBD1; clone size: .; CDR3 protein: CAIRDQGAATTEAFF; CDR3 DNA: TGTGCCATCAGAGATCAGGGGGCGGCTACCACTGAAGCTTTCTTT
J gene: TRBJ2-5; V gene: TRBV14; D gene: .; clone size: .; CDR3 protein: CASSRILAETQYF; CDR3 DNA: TGTGCCAGCAGCCGAATTTTAGCAGAGACCCAGTACTTC
J gene: TRBJ2-3; V gene: TRBV10-3; D gene: TRBD2; clone size: .; CDR3 protein: CAISGGLAGTSTDTQYF; CDR3 DNA: TGTGCCATCAGTGGAGGACTAGCGGGGACTAGCACAGATACGCAGTATTTT
J gene: TRBJ1-2; V gene: TRBV5-1; D gene: .; clone size: once; CDR3 protein: CASSLGAGVSYGYTF; CDR3 DNA: TGCGCCAGCAGCTTGGGGGCAGGGGTCAGCTATGGCTACACCTTC
J gene: TRBJ2-5; V gene: TRBV5-4; D gene: TRBD1; clone size: once; CDR3 protein: CAYYTGGGVGETQYF; CDR3 DNA: TGTGCCTACTATACAGGGGGTGGGGTCGGAGAGACCCAGTACTTC
J gene: TRBJ2-1; V gene: TRBV7-9; D gene: TRBD1; clone size: .; CDR3 protein: CASGQGSYNEQFF; CDR3 DNA: TGTGCCAGCGGACAGGGCTCCTACAATGAGCAGTTCTTC
J gene: TRBJ2-5; V gene: TRBV11-2; D gene: .; clone size: .; CDR3 protein: CASSLALETQYF; CDR3 DNA: TGTGCCAGCAGCCTAGCCCTTGAGACCCAGTACTTC
J gene: TRBJ1-4; V gene: TRBV5-1; D gene: TRBD1; clone size: .; CDR3 protein: CASSVGQGANEKLFF; CDR3 DNA: TGCGCCAGCAGCGTGGGACAGGGGGCTAACGAAAAACTGTTTTTT